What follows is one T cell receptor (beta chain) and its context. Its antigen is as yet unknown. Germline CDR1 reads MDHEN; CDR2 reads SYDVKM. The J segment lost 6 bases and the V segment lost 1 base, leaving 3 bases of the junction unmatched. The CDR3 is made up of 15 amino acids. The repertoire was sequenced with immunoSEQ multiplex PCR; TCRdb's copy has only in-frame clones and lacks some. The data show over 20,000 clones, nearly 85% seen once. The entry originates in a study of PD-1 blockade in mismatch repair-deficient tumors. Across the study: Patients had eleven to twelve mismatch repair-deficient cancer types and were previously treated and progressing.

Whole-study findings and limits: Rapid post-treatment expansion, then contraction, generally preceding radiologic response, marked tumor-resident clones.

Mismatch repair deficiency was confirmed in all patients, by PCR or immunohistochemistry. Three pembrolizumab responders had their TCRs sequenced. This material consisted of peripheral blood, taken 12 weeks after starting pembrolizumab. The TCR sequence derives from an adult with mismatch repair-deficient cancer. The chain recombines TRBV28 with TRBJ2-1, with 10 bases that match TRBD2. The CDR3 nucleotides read TGTGCCAGCAGTTTATCTAGCGGGAGTGCCAATGAGCAGTTCTTC. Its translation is CASSLSSGSANEQFF.